The entry below gives a single T cell receptor beta chain sequence along with its context. Its specificity is not known. This entry comes from a study of radiotherapy plus CTLA-4 blockade in lung cancer. About the research overall: Around 20% of enrolled patients responded objectively, and 31% had disease control. Whole-study results and caveats: The study found tumor-derived TCR clones expanded in blood after radiotherapy plus ipilimumab.

The germline CDR1 and CDR2 sequences are MNHNS and SASEGT. The CDR3 consists of 14 residues. Trimming stripped 10 bases from V and 0 bases from J, with 15 bases between. Sequencing used immunoSEQ multiplex PCR; TCRdb keeps in-frame clones, though not all of them. The top ten clones hold roughly 7.4% of a sample with 25,000 to 35,000 clones, 70% to 80% of them seen once. This specimen was peripheral blood, taken from a patient treated with radiotherapy plus ipilimumab. The V call is TRBV6-1, the J call TRBJ1-1; no definite D call. The source of this sequence is a human donor with non-small cell lung cancer who had stable disease on radiotherapy plus ipilimumab. The CDR3 is CATLRPKMNTEAFF. The CDR3 nucleotides read TGTGCCACCCTTCGCCCTAAAATGAACACTGAAGCTTTCTTT.